This is a list of T cell receptor beta chains from one sample in a study of control samples from healthy donors and cancer patients. TCRdb keeps only in-frame clones here, not all; method: immunoSEQ multiplex PCR. Among around 120,000 clones listed, roughly nine tenths were seen once. Specimen: blood. These receptors originate from a woman aged 18 to 35 in good health. CDR3s leave out the opening cysteine and the closing phenylalanine or tryptophan.

TRBV18	TRBJ2-7	ASSHRDSYEQY
TRBV29-1	TRBJ2-1	SVEAGLAIYNEQF
TRBV9	TRBJ2-1	ASSVGGWGPRNGEQF
TRBV5-1	TRBJ2-2	ASSLVPGSSGELF
TRBV29-1	TRBJ2-1	SVEGTGHSNEQF
TRBV7-2	TRBJ2-2	ASSFSLGTGELF
TRBV6-2/TRBV6-3	TRBJ1-5	ASSLNSNQPQH
TRBV10-2	TRBJ2-1	ASGGGGAYNEQF
TRBV2	TRBJ1-2	AGKRGVWSYGYT
TRBV28	TRBJ2-7	ASGGHGEQY
TRBV12-3/TRBV12-4	TRBJ2-1	ASLQTLRDEQF
TRBV7-8	TRBJ1-2	ASSLAQGGGYT
TRBV18	TRBJ2-5	ASSPRQIQETQY
TRBV15	TRBJ2-4	ATSRDPGIERNIQY
TRBV28	TRBJ2-1	ASSSSGSNEQF
TRBV29-1	TRBJ2-2	SFRTGRNTGELF
TRBV28	TRBJ1-4	ASSSALVEKLF
TRBV5-4	TRBJ2-5	ASSLDSQETQY
TRBV7-2	TRBJ2-3	ASSLSPSSTDTQY
TRBV4-3	TRBJ2-1	ASSQDLSAVPYNEQF
TRBV24-1	TRBJ2-3	AIGQGSTDTQY